The 20 T cell receptor beta chains below come from one sample, sequenced in a study of cytomegalovirus exposure and HLA in healthy donors. Primers for the PCR totalled 60 Vbeta and 13 Jbeta. Measured with immunoSEQ multiplex PCR; TCRdb has only the in-frame clones, and not every one. The table lists 100,000 to 150,000 clones, roughly three quarters of them singletons. Sequencing used PBMCs. The receptors here all came from a woman aged 55-75 years in good health and CMV-seronegative.

The V gene is TRBV2, the J gene TRBJ2-1; tentative D call: TRBD2 (6 bases). CDR3 length equals 14 residues. Trimming stripped 8 bases from V and 5 bases from J, with 16 bases between. Germline V gene data show CDR1 as SNHLY and CDR2 as FYNNEI. The CDR3 coding sequence is TGTGCCAGCCGGTTGGGACTGAAAAACAATGAGCAGTTCTTC. Protein: CASRLGLKNNEQFF.

The J gene is TRBJ2-2, the V gene TRBV5-1; tentatively, D is TRBD1 (5 bases). The CDR3 contains 16 residues. Germline-derived CDR1 and CDR2 are SGHRS and YFSETQ. The ends were cut back, 6 bases at V and 0 bases at J, with 15 bases in the middle. The CDR3 sequence is CASKRGSQTNTGELFF. As DNA, the CDR3 is TGCGCCAGCAAAAGGGGCAGCCAAACGAACACCGGGGAGCTGTTTTTT.

J is TRBJ1-2 and V is TRBV28, with 8 bases lining up with TRBD1. V dropped 4 bases and J dropped 1; count of bases not matched to a gene: 2. The germline V gene has CDR1 MDHEN and CDR2 SYDVKM. CDR3 length: 14 residues. This chain's CDR3 is CASSSGQDNYGYTF. The CDR3 DNA sequence: TGTGCCAGCAGTTCGGGACAGGATAACTATGGCTACACCTTC.

This chain links TRBV18 with TRBJ2-5; D is possibly TRBD2 (5 bases). The end of the DNA is better explained by TRBJ2-7, so the J call may be wrong. The CDR3 totals 15 residues. CDR1 KGHSH and CDR2 LQKENI come from the germline V gene. The CDR3 DNA reads as TGTGCCAGCTCACCACGTAGGACGGGGTTATTCGAGCAGTACTTC. Translated: CASSPRRTGLFEQYF.

V is TRBV7-8 and J is TRBJ2-7; 7 bases agree with TRBD1. J gave up 4 bases and V 5 bases, and 8 bases lay outside the gene matches. This CDR3 region has 14 residues. The germline gives CDR1 SGHVS, CDR2 FQNEAQ. The DNA of the CDR3 is TGTGCCAGCAGCCGAGACAGGGCGGCGTACGAGCAGTACTTC. Translating gives CASSRDRAAYEQYF.

The chain links TRBV5-4 to TRBJ1-5; no clear D gene. The germline gives CDR1 SGHNT, CDR2 YYREEE (reference sequence). Trimming cost V 0 bases and J 6 bases, with 22 bases left between them. CDR3 length: 18 residues. CDR3 sequence reads: CASSLGGGSFRIGQPQHF. The CDR3 nucleotides are TGTGCCAGCAGCTTGGGAGGTGGAAGCTTTCGAATCGGTCAGCCCCAGCATTTT.

The chain couples TRBV6-1 to TRBJ1-1, with 7 bases identical to TRBD1. Germline CDR1 reads MNHNS; CDR2 reads SASEGT. Losses at the gene ends were 6 bases for V and 0 bases for J; bases not matched to a gene: 7. The CDR3 covers 15 residues. The CDR3: CASRGQGGLNTEAFF. The DNA for the CDR3 is TGTGCCAGCAGAGGCCAGGGGGGACTGAACACTGAAGCTTTCTTT.

The chain recombines TRBV6-5 with TRBJ2-7; D may be TRBD2 (6 bases). Germline loops: CDR1 MNHEY, CDR2 SVGAGI. V gave up 4 bases and J gave up 3 bases, with 19 bases separating them. The CDR3 is 16 amino acids. CDR3 protein: CASSSRSPGLNYEQYF. The CDR3, as DNA: TGTGCCAGCAGTTCCAGATCCCCGGGACTGAACTACGAGCAGTACTTC.

The chain has TRBV5-1 and TRBJ2-7, with 13 bases matching TRBD2. The CDR3 has 16 residues. V lost 5 bases and J lost 4; bases outside the gene matches: 9. In germline, CDR1 is SGHRS, CDR2 YFSETQ. CDR3 sequence: CASRPVGLAGEYEQYF. Here the CDR3 DNA reads TGCGCCAGCAGACCTGTCGGACTAGCGGGAGAGTACGAGCAGTACTTC. The whole variable domain, filled in from reference TRBV5-1 and TRBJ2-7, reads KAGVTQTPRYLIKTRGQQVTLSCSPISGHRSVSWYQQTPGQGLQFLFEYFSETQRNKGNFPGRFSGRQFSNSRSEMNVSTLELGDSALYLCASRPVGLAGEYEQYFGPGTRLTVT.

This clone was counted between two and nine times. This chain joins TRBV19 and TRBJ1-6, with no clear D. CDR1 and CDR2 from the germline V gene are LNHDA and SQIVND (reference sequence). This CDR3 has 13 amino acids. V was clipped by 4 bases and J by 9 bases, with 10 bases between them. The CDR3 spells CASSTVGGSPLHF. The CDR3 bases are TGTGCCAGTAGTACAGTTGGAGGTTCACCCCTCCACTTT.

This chain uses TRBV2 with TRBJ2-5; 9 bases match TRBD1. This CDR3 is 13 amino acids long. V lost 7 bases and J lost 3; bases outside the gene matches: 3. Germline V gene data show CDR1 as SNHLY and CDR2 as FYNNEI. The CDR3 loop is CASTRTGEETQYF. As DNA, the CDR3 is TGTGCCAGCACGCGGACAGGGGAAGAGACCCAGTACTTC.

This chain connects TRBV19 to TRBJ2-7, with TRBD1 matching over 7 bases. CDR1 and CDR2 from the germline V gene are LNHDA and SQIVND (reference sequence). This CDR3 comprises 15 residues. V lost 2 bases, J lost 0 bases, and 4 bases stayed unmatched. The CDR3 sequence is CASSIPGGHSYEQYF. Written as DNA, the CDR3 is TGTGCCAGTAGTATACCAGGGGGTCACTCCTACGAGCAGTACTTC.

A note on this clone: At one of its ends the junction is not consistent with the germline gene, which may arise from a read error. The CDR3 spells CATSRTGELSF. In DNA, the CDR3 is TGTGCCACCAGCCGGACCGGGGAGCTGTCTTTT. This chain links TRBV15 with TRBJ2-2; a possible D gene is TRBD2 (5 bases). Germline lookup yields CDR1 LNHNV and CDR2 YYDKDF (reference sequence). This CDR3 spans 11 amino acids.

V and J are TRBV9 and TRBJ2-1; D is possibly TRBD2 (5 bases). Per the germline V gene, CDR1 is SGDLS and CDR2 is YYNGEE. The CDR3 has 16 amino acids. V shed 2 bases and J shed 3 bases, with 15 bases lying between them. This chain's CDR3 is CASSVSGSGHYNEQFF. The CDR3 DNA is TGTGCCAGCAGCGTCTCGGGATCGGGCCACTACAATGAGCAGTTCTTC.

CDR3 coding DNA: TGTGCCAGCGGTCAGGGATACTCCTACGAGCAGTACTTC. It encodes CASGQGYSYEQYF. The V and J genes are TRBV6-1 and TRBJ2-7; perhaps TRBD1 as D (5 bases). The CDR3 has 13 amino acids. V was cut by 8 bases and J by 0 bases, with 11 bases left in between. Germline lookup yields CDR1 MNHNS and CDR2 SASEGT.

The rearrangement uses TRBV10-3 and TRBJ2-7, with D possibly matching TRBD2 (6 bases). Trimming stripped 4 bases from V and 4 bases from J, with 17 bases between. Looked up from germline, CDR1 is ENHRY and CDR2 is SYGVKD. CDR3 length: 15 residues. The CDR3 sequence: CAISGRLVGVYEQYF. CDR3 nucleotide sequence: TGTGCCATCAGTGGTAGACTAGTGGGAGTTTACGAGCAGTACTTC.

The chain has TRBV10-2 and TRBJ1-5, with D uncertain. The CDR3 loop spans 13 amino acids. V lost 3 bases and J 7 bases, leaving 10 bases between the germline ends. The germline V gene encodes CDR1 WSHSY and CDR2 SAAADI. CDR3 amino acids: CASSESGMQPQHF. The DNA of the CDR3 is TGCGCCAGCAGTGAATCGGGGATGCAGCCCCAGCATTTT.

This rearrangement joins TRBV7-3 to TRBJ2-2; TRBD2 matches 9 bases. Germline V gene data show CDR1 as SGHTA and CDR2 as FQGTGA. The V and J ends lost 2 bases and 6 bases, in that order; junction bases with no gene match: 13. The CDR3 is made up of 18 amino acids. For the CDR3, the DNA is TGTGCCAGCAGCTTACGAGGCGCGGGGGGGCTAACTCCCGGGGAGCTGTTTTTT. This sequence encodes CASSLRGAGGLTPGELFF.

This clone was found a few times. V is TRBV20-1 and J is TRBJ1-2; possible D gene TRBD1, 5 bases. The germline V gene has CDR1 DFQATT and CDR2 SNEGSKA (reference sequence). The V end was cut by 6 bases, the J end by 8 bases, with 13 bases between. The CDR3 totals 11 residues. CDR3 nucleotides: TGCAGTGCCCATTGGGGGGGAGGCTACACCTTC. It codes for CSAHWGGGYTF.

The CDR3 here is CASSLGRAVGDGYTF. CDR3 DNA sequence: TGCGCCAGCAGCTTGGGGCGGGCCGTTGGGGATGGCTACACCTTC. The rearrangement links TRBV5-1 to TRBJ1-2; no firm D call. The CDR3 is made up of 15 amino acids. Trimming shortened V by 0 bases and J by 6 bases, and 15 bases separated the two germline ends. From germline, CDR1 is SGHRS and CDR2 YFSETQ.